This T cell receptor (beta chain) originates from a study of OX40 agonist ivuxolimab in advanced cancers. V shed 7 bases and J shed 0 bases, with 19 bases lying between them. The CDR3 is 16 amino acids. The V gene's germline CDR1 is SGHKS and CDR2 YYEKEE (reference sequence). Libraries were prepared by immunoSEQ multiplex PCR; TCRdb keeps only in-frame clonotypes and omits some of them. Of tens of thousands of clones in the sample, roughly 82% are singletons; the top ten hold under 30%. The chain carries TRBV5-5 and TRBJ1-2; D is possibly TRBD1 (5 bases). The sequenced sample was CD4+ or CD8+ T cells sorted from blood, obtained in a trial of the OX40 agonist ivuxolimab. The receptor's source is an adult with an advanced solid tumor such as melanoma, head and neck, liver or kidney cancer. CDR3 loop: CASEDSGIPTNYGYTF. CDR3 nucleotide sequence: TGTGCCAGCGAAGACTCAGGGATTCCTACTAACTATGGCTACACCTTC.